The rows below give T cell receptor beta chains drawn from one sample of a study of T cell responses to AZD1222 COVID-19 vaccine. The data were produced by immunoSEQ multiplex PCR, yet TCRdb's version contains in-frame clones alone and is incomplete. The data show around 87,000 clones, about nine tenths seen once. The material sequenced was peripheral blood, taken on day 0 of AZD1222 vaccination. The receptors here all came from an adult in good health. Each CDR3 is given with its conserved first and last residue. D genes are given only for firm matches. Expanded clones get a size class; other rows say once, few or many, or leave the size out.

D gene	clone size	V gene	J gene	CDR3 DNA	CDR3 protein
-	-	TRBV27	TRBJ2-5	TGTGCCAGCAGTTTATTCCTAGCGAATGTAGAGACCCAGTACTTC	CASSLFLANVETQYF
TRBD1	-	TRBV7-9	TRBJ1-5	TGTGCCAGCACGTCCGGGACAGGGGGAATATATAGCAATCAGCCCCAGCATTTT	CASTSGTGGIYSNQPQHF
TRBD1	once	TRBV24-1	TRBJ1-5	TGTGCCACTAGTGACAGGGAATACAATCAGCCCCAGCATTTT	CATSDREYNQPQHF
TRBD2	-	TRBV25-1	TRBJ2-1	TGTGCCAGCCGAGGGAGAGCGGGGACTACCTACAATGAGCAGTTCTTC	CASRGRAGTTYNEQFF
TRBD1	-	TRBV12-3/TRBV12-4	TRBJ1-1	TGTGCCAGCAGTATCACAGGGACAGCTGAAGCTTTCTTT	CASSITGTAEAFF
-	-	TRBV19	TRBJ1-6	TGTGCCAGTAGGAGGACAGAAGTAAATTCACCCCTCCACTTT	CASRRTEVNSPLHF
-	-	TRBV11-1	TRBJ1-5	TGTGCCAGCAGCCAAAGGGGGGGCAATCAGCCCCAGCATTTT	CASSQRGGNQPQHF
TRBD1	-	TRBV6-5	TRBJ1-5	TGTGCCAGCAGGAGGACAGGGGTAAGCAATCAGCCCCAGCATTTT	CASRRTGVSNQPQHF
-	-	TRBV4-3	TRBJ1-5	TGCGCCAGCAGCCAAAGACGAAATCAGCCCCAGCATTTT	CASSQRRNQPQHF
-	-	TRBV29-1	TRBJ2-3	TGCAGCGCATCTGGGGTCTTCACAGATACGCAGTATTTT	CSASGVFTDTQYF
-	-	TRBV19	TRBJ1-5	TGTGCCAGTAGTATCTATCGGGGTGACAATCAGCCCCAGCATTTT	CASSIYRGDNQPQHF
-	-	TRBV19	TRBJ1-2	TGTGCCACCTCGACAGTCCCTAGTAGGGGAGATGGCTACACCTTC	CATSTVPSRGDGYTF
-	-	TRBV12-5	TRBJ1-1	TGTGCTAGTGGTTCTCCACACCATTTGAACACTGAAGCTTTCTTT	CASGSPHHLNTEAFF
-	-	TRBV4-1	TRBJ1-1	TGCGCCAGCAGGCAGTATATGAACACTGAAGCTTTCTTT	CASRQYMNTEAFF
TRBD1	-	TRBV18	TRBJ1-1	TGTGCCAGCTCACCCGCCCCATTCCGGGACAGGAGTTGGGTCTCGACTGAAGCTTTCTTT	CASSPAPFRDRSWVSTEAFF
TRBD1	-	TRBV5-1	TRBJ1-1	TGCGCCAGCAGCTTGAGAAGGTTTGGGGGGACAGGGCGGAACACTGAAGCTTTCTTT	CASSLRRFGGTGRNTEAFF
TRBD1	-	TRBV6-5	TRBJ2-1	TGTGCCAGCAGGCCGGGACAGAGGAATGAGCAGTTCTTC	CASRPGQRNEQFF
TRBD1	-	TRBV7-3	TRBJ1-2	TGTGCCAGCAGCTTAGCGACAGGGGATGGCTACACCTTC	CASSLATGDGYTF
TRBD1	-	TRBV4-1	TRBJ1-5	TGCGCCAGCAGCCAAGCAGGGGGCAGAAATCAGCCCCAGCATTTT	CASSQAGGRNQPQHF
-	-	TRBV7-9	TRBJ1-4	TGTGCCAGCAGCTTAGCTGCAACTAATGAAAAACTGTTTTTT	CASSLAATNEKLFF
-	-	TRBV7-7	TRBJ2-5	TGTGCTAGCAGCCCCAGAGGAGGGATCGAGACCCAGTACTTC	CASSPRGGIETQYF
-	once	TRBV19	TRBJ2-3	TGTGCCAGTAGTGTCGTAATCACAGATACGCAGTATTTT	CASSVVITDTQYF
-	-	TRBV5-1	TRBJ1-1	TGCGCCAGCAGCTTGGAACCCCAGGGTGGGAACACTGAAGCTTTCTTT	CASSLEPQGGNTEAFF
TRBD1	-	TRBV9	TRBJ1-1	TGTGCCAGCAGCGGGACAGGGCAGAACACTGAAGCTTTCTTT	CASSGTGQNTEAFF
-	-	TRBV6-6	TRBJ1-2	TGTGCCAGCAGTTCTTCAGGGAGAGAAGGCTACACCTTC	CASSSSGREGYTF
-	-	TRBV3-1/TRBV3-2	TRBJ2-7	TGTGCCAGCAGCCAAGAAGGAGGGAATGTGGGGTTTTACGAGCAGTACTTC	CASSQEGGNVGFYEQYF
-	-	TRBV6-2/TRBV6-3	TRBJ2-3	TGTGCCAGCAGTTACTCGATTAAGGCAAGCACAGATACGCAGTATTTT	CASSYSIKASTDTQYF
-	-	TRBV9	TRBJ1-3	TGTGCCAGCAGCTCTCTTCGAGGGGGTAGCTCTGGAAACACCATATATTTT	CASSSLRGGSSGNTIYF
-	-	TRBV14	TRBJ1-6	TGTGCCAGCAGCCAATTGGCAGCCGGGAATTCACCCCTCCACTTT	CASSQLAAGNSPLHF
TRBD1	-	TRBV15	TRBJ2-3	TGTGCCACCACCAAGAAGGGGGCAACAGATACGCAGTATTTT	CATTKKGATDTQYF
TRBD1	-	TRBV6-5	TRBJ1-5	TGTGCCAGCAGGATGACAGGGGGATTCAATCAGCCCCAGCATTTT	CASRMTGGFNQPQHF
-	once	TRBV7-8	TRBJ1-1	TGTGCCAGCAGCAGAGGCACTGAAGCTTTCTTT	CASSRGTEAFF
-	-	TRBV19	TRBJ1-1	TGTGCCAGTAGTAGAACTGGGGTGGGCACTGAAGCTTTCTTT	CASSRTGVGTEAFF
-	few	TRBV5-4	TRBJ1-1	TGTGCCAGCAGCTTGGGGCTCGTGGAGGGGGTTGGCACTGAAGCTTTCTTT	CASSLGLVEGVGTEAFF
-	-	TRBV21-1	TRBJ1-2	TGTGCCAGCAGCCCTCGGAACTCTTCGACAGGGCTTAAGTATGGCTACACCTTC	CASSPRNSSTGLKYGYTF
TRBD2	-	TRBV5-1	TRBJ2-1	TGCGCCAGCAGCAGTACGGCGGGGGGCCTCTCGAGTCCCTTCAATGAGCAGTTCTTC	CASSSTAGGLSSPFNEQFF
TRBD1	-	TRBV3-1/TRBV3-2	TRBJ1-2	TGTGCCAGCAGCCCACCCTTGACAGGGCAATTTAACTATGGCTACACCTTC	CASSPPLTGQFNYGYTF
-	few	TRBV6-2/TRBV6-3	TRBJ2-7	TGTGCCAGCAGTTACAGGGGCCCGAGTATCCACGAGCAGTACTTC	CASSYRGPSIHEQYF
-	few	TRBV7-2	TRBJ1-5	TGTGCCAGCAGCTTACAAGGGACAAGCAATCAGCCCCAGCATTTT	CASSLQGTSNQPQHF
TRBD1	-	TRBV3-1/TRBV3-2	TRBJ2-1	TGTGCCAGCAGCCAACAGACAGGGTACAATGAGCAGTTCTTC	CASSQQTGYNEQFF
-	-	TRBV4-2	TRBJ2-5	TGTGCCAGCAGCCAAGTAATACGGGGGTCCGTATTAGAGACCCAGTACTTC	CASSQVIRGSVLETQYF
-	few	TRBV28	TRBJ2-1	TGTGCCAGCAGCTCAGACTCCGCCAATGAGCAGTTCTTC	CASSSDSANEQFF
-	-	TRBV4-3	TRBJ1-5	TGCGCCAGCAGCCCTACCGGGACGGGATACAATCAGCCCCAGCATTTT	CASSPTGTGYNQPQHF
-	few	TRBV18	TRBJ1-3	TGTGCCAGCTCAACAGATTCCGGAAACACCATATATTTT	CASSTDSGNTIYF
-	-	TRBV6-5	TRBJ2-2	TGTGCCAGCAGGAAAGGGAACACCGGGGAGCTGTTTTTT	CASRKGNTGELFF
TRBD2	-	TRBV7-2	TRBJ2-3	TGTGCCAGCAGCTTAGAAGGGACTAGCCAAGGTACGCAGTATTTT	CASSLEGTSQGTQYF
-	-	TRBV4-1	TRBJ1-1	TGCGCCAGCAGCCAACCTGGGCGGTCCCGGTTCACTGAAGCTTTCTTT	CASSQPGRSRFTEAFF
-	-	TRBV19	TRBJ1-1	TGTGCCAGTAGTAATGCAGTGGGAAGGGCTTTCTTT	CASSNAVGRAFF
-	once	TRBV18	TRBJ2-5	TGTGCCAGCTCACGGAGTCAGGGAGGGACCCAGTACTTC	CASSRSQGGTQYF
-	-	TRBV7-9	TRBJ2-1	TGTGCCAGCAGCTTAGCATACGCAGGCACACCTTACAATGAGCAGTTCTTC	CASSLAYAGTPYNEQFF
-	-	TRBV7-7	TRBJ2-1	TGTGCTAGCAGCTTAGACGGGGACTTAAGCAATGAGCAGTTCTTC	CASSLDGDLSNEQFF